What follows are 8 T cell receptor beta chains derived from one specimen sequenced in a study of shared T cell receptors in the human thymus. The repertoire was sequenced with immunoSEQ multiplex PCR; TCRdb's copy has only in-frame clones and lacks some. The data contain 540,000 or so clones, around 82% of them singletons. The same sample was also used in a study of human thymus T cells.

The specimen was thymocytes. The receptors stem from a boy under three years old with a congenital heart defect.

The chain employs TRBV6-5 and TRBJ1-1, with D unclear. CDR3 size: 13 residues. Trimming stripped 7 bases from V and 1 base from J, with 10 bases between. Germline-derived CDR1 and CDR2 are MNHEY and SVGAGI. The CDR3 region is CASMGPPNTEAFF. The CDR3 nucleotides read TGTGCCAGCATGGGCCCCCCGAACACTGAAGCTTTCTTT.

The CDR3: CASSLGSSGRYNEQFF. CDR3 in DNA: TGCGCCAGCAGCCTGGGATCTAGCGGGCGATACAATGAGCAGTTCTTC. V and J are TRBV4-1 and TRBJ2-1; the match to TRBD2 covers 8 bases. Germline V CDR1 and CDR2: MGHRA, YSYEKL. The CDR3 is 16 amino acids. Losses at the gene ends were 4 bases for V and 4 bases for J; bases not matched to a gene: 9.

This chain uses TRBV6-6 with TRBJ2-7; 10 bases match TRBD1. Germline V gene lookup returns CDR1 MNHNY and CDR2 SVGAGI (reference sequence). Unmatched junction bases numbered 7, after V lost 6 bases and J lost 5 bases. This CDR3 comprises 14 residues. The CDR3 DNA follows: TGTGCCAGCAGAACGGGACAGGGGTACCACGAGCAGTACTTC. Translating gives CASRTGQGYHEQYF.

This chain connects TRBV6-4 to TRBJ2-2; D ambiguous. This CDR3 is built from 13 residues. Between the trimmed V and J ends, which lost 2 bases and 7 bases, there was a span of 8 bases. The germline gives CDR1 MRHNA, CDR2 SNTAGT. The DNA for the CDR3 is TGTGCCAGCAGTGACCTATCCGGCGGGGAGCTGTTTTTT. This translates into CASSDLSGGELFF.

The CDR3 bases are TGTGCAAGTCGCTTAGGTCGGGGGTCGTACGAGCAGTACTTC. Translated, it gives CASRLGRGSYEQYF. J is TRBJ2-7 and V is TRBV12-2; the table's D call TRBD2 went unverified against the DNA. TRBV12-2 is tagged as a pseudogene. This CDR3 is 14 amino acids long.

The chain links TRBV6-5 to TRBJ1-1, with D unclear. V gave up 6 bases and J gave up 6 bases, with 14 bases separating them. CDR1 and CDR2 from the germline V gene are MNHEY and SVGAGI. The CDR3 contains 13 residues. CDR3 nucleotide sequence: TGTGCCAGCAGAAATCCGGGGTTACCTGAAGCTTTCTTT. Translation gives CASRNPGLPEAFF.

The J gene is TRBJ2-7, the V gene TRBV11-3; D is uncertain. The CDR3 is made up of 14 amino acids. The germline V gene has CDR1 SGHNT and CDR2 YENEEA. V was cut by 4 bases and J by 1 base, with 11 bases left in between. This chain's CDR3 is CASSCAAVSYEQYF. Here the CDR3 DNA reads TGTGCCAGCAGCTGCGCCGCGGTATCCTACGAGCAGTACTTC.

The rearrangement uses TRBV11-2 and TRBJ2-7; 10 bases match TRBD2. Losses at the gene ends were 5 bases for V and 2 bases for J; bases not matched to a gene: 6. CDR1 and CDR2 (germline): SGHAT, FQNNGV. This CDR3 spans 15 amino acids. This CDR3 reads CASSPGLADPYEQYF. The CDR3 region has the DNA TGTGCCAGCAGCCCTGGACTAGCGGACCCCTACGAGCAGTACTTC.